A single sample is the source of the 26 T cell receptor beta chains below, sequenced in a study of cytomegalovirus exposure and HLA in healthy donors. The data were produced by immunoSEQ multiplex PCR, yet TCRdb's version contains in-frame clones alone and is incomplete. The repertoire includes 80,000 to 100,000 clones, about 90% of them detected once, and over 6% sits in the top ten. Sequenced sample: PBMCs. These receptors were obtained from a young man in good health and CMV-seropositive.

The chain combines TRBV7-3 with TRBJ2-5; 13 bases align to TRBD2. The J segment lost 4 bases and the V segment lost 6 bases, leaving 5 bases of the junction unmatched. The CDR3 runs to 15 residues. Germline V gene sequence: CDR1 SGHTA, CDR2 FQGTGA. The DNA of the CDR3 is TGTGCCAGCAGTCCCGGACTAGCGGGAGTAGAGACCCAGTACTTC. Protein: CASSPGLAGVETQYF.

The gene calls are TRBV27 and TRBJ2-1; D call uncertain. The CDR3 runs to 13 residues. Trimming pared 4 bases from V and 1 base from J, leaving 5 bases between. CDR1 MNHEY and CDR2 SMNVEV come from the germline V gene (reference sequence). The CDR3 DNA reads TGTGCCAGCAGTTCCCGGTCCTACAATGAGCAGTTCTTC. Translated: CASSSRSYNEQFF.

CDR3 sequence reads: CAGGKTSGANEQFF. In nucleotides, the CDR3 is TGTGCCGGAGGGAAGACTAGCGGGGCCAATGAGCAGTTCTTC. The chain couples TRBV9 to TRBJ2-1, with 11 bases that match TRBD2. After removal of 10 bases from V and 6 bases from J, the junction contained 9 bases not matched to a gene. The CDR3 covers 14 residues. Germline V gene data show CDR1 as SGDLS and CDR2 as YYNGEE.

The gene calls are TRBV7-9 and TRBJ1-4; 9 nucleotides match TRBD1. Losses at the gene ends were 5 bases for V and 8 bases for J; bases not matched to a gene: 6. Germline assignment: CDR1 SEHNR and CDR2 FQNEAQ (reference sequence). The CDR3 runs to 14 residues. The CDR3 loop is CASSLRDREEKLFF. The CDR3 coding sequence is TGTGCCAGCAGCCTCCGGGACAGGGAAGAAAAACTGTTTTTT.

This clone was counted between two and nine times. The chain has TRBV19 and TRBJ1-2; 9 positions match TRBD1. CDR3 length: 13 residues. CDR1 is LNHDA, CDR2 SQIVND, per germline (reference sequence). J gave up 8 bases and V 5 bases, and 6 bases lay outside the gene matches. CDR3 loop: CASSPLGQGGYTF. Here the CDR3 DNA reads TGTGCCAGTAGTCCCCTGGGACAGGGAGGCTACACCTTC.

The chain links TRBV29-1 to TRBJ2-5; TRBD2 is a possible D gene (6 bases). Germline V gene data show CDR1 as SQVTM and CDR2 as ANQGSEA. The CDR3 runs to 14 residues. The V end was cut by 7 bases, the J end by 4 bases, with 19 bases between. The CDR3 here is CSARGKGTVETQYF. CDR3 nucleotides: TGCAGCGCACGGGGAAAGGGGACTGTAGAGACCCAGTACTTC.

The gene calls are TRBV7-6 and TRBJ2-5; 13 bases line up with TRBD2. This CDR3 comprises 18 residues. Losses at the gene ends were 5 bases for V and 2 bases for J; bases not matched to a gene: 11. Per germline, CDR1 SGHVS and CDR2 FNYEAQ. As DNA, the CDR3 is TGTGCCAGCAGCCTAAAGGGACTAGCGGGAAACTCTCAAGAGACCCAGTACTTC. Amino acids: CASSLKGLAGNSQETQYF. The variable domain in full, with the rest retrieved from reference TRBV7-6 and TRBJ2-5, is GAGVSQSPRYKVTKRGQDVALRCDPISGHVSLYWYRQALGQGPEFLTYFNYEAQQDKSGLPNDRFSAERPEGSISTLTIQRTEQRDSAMYRCASSLKGLAGNSQETQYFGPGTRLLVL.

The J gene is TRBJ2-7, the V gene TRBV5-1; 9 bases are shared with TRBD1. The CDR3 covers 17 residues. With V trimmed by 0 bases and J by 6 bases, 13 bases remained unmatched. CDR1 is SGHRS, CDR2 YFSETQ, per germline. CDR3 DNA: TGCGCCAGCAGCTTGGGTGACACCGGGACAGGGCGATCCGAGCAGTACTTC. Protein product: CASSLGDTGTGRSEQYF.

The rearrangement uses TRBV7-6 and TRBJ1-4, with a weak D call TRBD1 (6 bases). Germline CDR1 and CDR2: SGHVS and FNYEAQ. The CDR3 loop spans 15 amino acids. V was trimmed by 1 base and J by 4 bases, leaving 10 bases between them. The CDR3 region has the DNA TGTGCCAGCAGCTTAGAGACAGGCTTTAATGAAAAACTGTTTTTT. Its translation: CASSLETGFNEKLFF.

The chain carries TRBV9 and TRBJ1-2, with D tentatively TRBD1 (5 bases). Germline CDR1 SGDLS, CDR2 YYNGEE. The CDR3 totals 12 residues. V dropped 3 bases and J dropped 4 bases, with 7 bases sitting between them. This CDR3 is CASSGQIYGYTF. The CDR3 coding sequence is TGTGCCAGCAGCGGACAGATCTATGGCTACACCTTC.

This chain joins TRBV5-1 and TRBJ2-7, with 11 bases identical to TRBD1. The CDR3 contains 14 residues. Germline lookup yields CDR1 SGHRS and CDR2 YFSETQ. After removal of 4 bases from V and 2 bases from J, the junction contained 2 bases not matched to a gene. CDR3 nucleotides: TGCGCCAGCAGCGGGGGACAGGGGGCCTACGAGCAGTACTTC. Protein product: CASSGGQGAYEQYF.

This chain connects TRBV6-5 to TRBJ1-5; 7 bases match TRBD1. J lost 3 bases, V lost 6 bases, and 5 bases had no gene match. This CDR3 region has 14 residues. Per germline, CDR1 MNHEY and CDR2 SVGAGI. The CDR3 DNA reads as TGTGCCAGCAGGTCAGGACAGGACAATCAGCCCCAGCATTTT. Encoded protein: CASRSGQDNQPQHF.

This chain links TRBV28 with TRBJ2-3; no firm D call. Looked up from germline, CDR1 is MDHEN and CDR2 is SYDVKM. The CDR3 is 11 residues long. V lost 4 bases and J 7 bases, leaving 6 bases between the germline ends. The CDR3 bases are TGTGCCAGCAGTTCCCCTAATACGCAGTATTTT. Amino acids: CASSSPNTQYF.

This chain uses TRBV6-6 with TRBJ1-5; possible D gene TRBD1, 5 bases. The germline V gene has CDR1 MNHNY and CDR2 SVGAGI (reference sequence). CDR3 length: 15 amino acids. V was cut by 6 bases and J by 6 bases, with 18 bases left in between. For the CDR3, the DNA is TGTGCCAGCAGCCCTCTGATGGGGGGAGGTCAGCCCCAGCATTTT. Its protein is CASSPLMGGGQPQHF.

The chain has TRBV29-1 and TRBJ2-1; 11 nucleotides match TRBD2. The V gene end was trimmed by 3 bases and the J gene end by 4 bases; junction bases not matched to a gene: 11. The CDR3 covers 17 residues. Per the germline V gene, CDR1 is SQVTM and CDR2 is ANQGSEA. Here the CDR3 reads CSVDPISGGAKYNEQFF. The CDR3 nucleotides are TGCAGCGTTGACCCCATTAGCGGGGGGGCAAAGTACAATGAGCAGTTCTTC.

V usage is TRBV5-1 and J usage is TRBJ2-2, with 8 bases fitting TRBD2. Germline CDR1 is SGHRS and CDR2 is YFSETQ. The CDR3 runs 15 residues. The J segment lost 8 bases and the V segment lost 3 bases, leaving 9 bases of the junction unmatched. CDR3 sequence reads: CASSSYPGLEGELFF. The DNA of the CDR3 is TGCGCCAGCAGCTCCTACCCGGGACTAGAGGGGGAGCTGTTTTTT.

The chain couples TRBV11-3 to TRBJ2-7; no clear D gene. The CDR3 is made up of 14 amino acids. CDR1 and CDR2 (germline): SGHNT, YENEEA. V lost 3 bases, J lost 0 bases, and 9 bases lay in between. Here the CDR3 DNA reads TGTGCCAGCAGCTTTTTGGAGAGCTCCTACGAGCAGTACTTC. The encoded protein is CASSFLESSYEQYF.

About this clone itself: The junction and the germline gene differ at one end; a read error may be behind it. This chain joins TRBV7-9 and TRBJ1-2; the D is unclear. Germline assignment: CDR1 SEHNR and CDR2 FQNEAQ (reference sequence). The CDR3 loop spans 13 amino acids. CDR3: CASSLTGQILSVF. CDR3 DNA sequence: TGTGCCAGCAGCTTAACCGGCCAAATCCTGAGCGTCTTC.

V and J are TRBV5-4 and TRBJ2-1; a weak D match, TRBD1 (5 bases). Trimming shortened V by 0 bases and J by 5 bases, and 6 bases separated the two germline ends. The CDR3 extends over 13 amino acids. The V gene's germline CDR1 is SGHNT and CDR2 YYREEE (reference sequence). CDR3 DNA sequence: TGTGCCAGCAGCTTGGCAGGGAACAATGAGCAGTTCTTC. This translates into CASSLAGNNEQFF.

The V call is TRBV19, the J call TRBJ2-1; TRBD2 agrees at 8 bases. The CDR3 is made up of 15 amino acids. Per the germline V gene, CDR1 is LNHDA and CDR2 is SQIVND (reference sequence). Losses at the gene ends were 5 bases for V and 8 bases for J; bases not matched to a gene: 11. The CDR3 bases are TGTGCCAGTAGTCCCCTAGCGGGCGGGCGGGATGAGCAGTTCTTC. It specifies CASSPLAGGRDEQFF.

The chain couples TRBV19 to TRBJ2-7, with a possible D match to TRBD1 (7 bases). Trimming took off 5 bases at V and 3 bases at J, with 14 bases between the two ends. Germline loops: CDR1 LNHDA, CDR2 SQIVND (reference sequence). The CDR3 totals 14 residues. CDR3 in amino acids: CASSRVRGVYEQYF. The DNA for the CDR3 is TGTGCCAGTAGTCGAGTCAGGGGGGTCTACGAGCAGTACTTC.

This clone was seen only once. V gene TRBV7-9 combines with J gene TRBJ1-4, with a tentative D call TRBD1 (6 bases). Trimming left V 5 bases short and J 8 bases short, with 21 bases between. The CDR3 runs to 16 residues. CDR1 is SEHNR and CDR2 is FQNEAQ in the germline V gene (reference sequence). CDR3 amino acids: CASSPPTGGGGEKLFF. CDR3 DNA sequence: TGTGCCAGCAGCCCCCCCACCGGAGGGGGGGGAGAAAAACTGTTTTTT.

The rearrangement links TRBV7-7 to TRBJ2-5, with D perhaps matching TRBD2 (5 bases). The V and J ends lost 3 bases and 4 bases respectively, with 9 bases between them. Germline V CDR1 and CDR2: SSHAT, FNYEAQ (reference sequence). This CDR3 is built from 13 residues. CDR3 amino acids: CASSFQAGETQYF. CDR3 nucleotides: TGTGCCAGCAGCTTCCAGGCGGGAGAGACCCAGTACTTC.

V gene TRBV5-4 combines with J gene TRBJ1-3; TRBD1 aligns across 8 bases. The trim removed 4 bases at V and 3 bases at J, leaving 3 bases unmatched. Germline-derived CDR1 and CDR2 are SGHNT and YYREEE (reference sequence). CDR3 length: 14 residues. This CDR3 is CASSKTGVGNTIYF. The CDR3 DNA reads TGTGCCAGCAGCAAGACAGGGGTTGGAAACACCATATATTTT. The variable domain in full, completed from reference TRBV5-4 and TRBJ1-3, reads ETGVTQSPTHLIKTRGQQVTLRCSSQSGHNTVSWYQQALGQGPQFIFQYYREEENGRGNFPPRFSGLQFPNYSSELNVNALELDDSALYLCASSKTGVGNTIYFGEGSWLTVV.

This clone has just a few counts. The J gene is TRBJ2-2, the V gene TRBV19; 11 bases map to TRBD1. In germline, CDR1 is LNHDA, CDR2 SQIVND (reference sequence). This CDR3 is 18 amino acids long. V shed 3 bases and J 3 bases; nucleotides not matched to a gene: 9. CDR3: CASSILFGQGAHTGELFF. CDR3 DNA: TGTGCCAGTAGTATTTTGTTCGGACAGGGGGCGCACACCGGGGAGCTGTTTTTT. The whole variable domain, remainder taken from reference TRBV19 and TRBJ2-2, is DGGITQSPKYLFRKEGQNVTLSCEQNLNHDAMYWYRQDPGQGLRLIYYSQIVNDFQKGDIAEGYSVSREKKESFPLTVTSAQKNPTAFYLCASSILFGQGAHTGELFFGEGSRLTVL.

This chain connects TRBV7-3 to TRBJ2-1; D may be TRBD2 (5 bases). The germline V gene has CDR1 SGHTA and CDR2 FQGTGA. Between the trimmed V and J ends, which lost 8 bases and 6 bases, there was a span of 17 bases. The CDR3 contains 14 residues. The CDR3 bases are TGTGCCAGCGGCACTCGGGGAGCGCCCAATGAGCAGTTCTTC. Its protein product is CASGTRGAPNEQFF.